This T cell receptor beta chain emerged from a study of blood T cells in healthy people across ages. Next came a second PCR, run for about 7 to 12 cycles, which used a sample-barcoded 5' primer along with a J-beta primer mix. Using its own MiXCR run on the 5' RACE reads, TCRdb lists one record per CDR3 protein. The table records some 710,000 distinct CDR3 sequences, 22% of them present only once. Of note for this clonotype: An end of the junction differs from the germline gene, which may be a read error.

This CDR3 has 15 amino acids. Sequencing used blood. The receptor comes from a man between 65 and 85 years old in good health. V gene TRBV12-3 or TRBV12-4 combines with J gene TRBJ1-4; the match to TRBD1 covers 7 bases. The CDR3 loop reads CASQTSRQGNEKLFF. The CDR3 coding sequence is TGCGCCAGCCAAACGTCACGACAGGGAAACGAAAAACTGTTTTTT.